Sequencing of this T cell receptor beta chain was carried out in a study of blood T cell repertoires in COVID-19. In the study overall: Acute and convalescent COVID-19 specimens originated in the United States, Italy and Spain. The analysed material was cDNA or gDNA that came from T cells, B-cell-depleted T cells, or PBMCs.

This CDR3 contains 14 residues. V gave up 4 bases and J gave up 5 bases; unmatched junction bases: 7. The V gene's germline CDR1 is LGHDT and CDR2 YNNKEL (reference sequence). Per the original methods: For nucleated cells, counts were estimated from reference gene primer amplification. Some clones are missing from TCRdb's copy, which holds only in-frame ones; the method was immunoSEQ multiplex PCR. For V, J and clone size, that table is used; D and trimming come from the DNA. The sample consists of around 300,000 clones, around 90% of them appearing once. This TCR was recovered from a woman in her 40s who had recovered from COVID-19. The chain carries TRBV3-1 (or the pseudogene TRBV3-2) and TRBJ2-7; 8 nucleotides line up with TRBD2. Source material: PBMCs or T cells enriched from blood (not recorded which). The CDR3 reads CASSPWTSTHEQYF. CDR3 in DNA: TGTGCCAGCAGCCCCTGGACTAGCACTCACGAGCAGTACTTC.